The 20 T cell receptor beta chains below all came from one sample that was sequenced in a study of T cell responses to AZD1222 COVID-19 vaccine. Sequencing was performed with immunoSEQ multiplex PCR; in TCRdb, only in-frame clones are kept and a portion is missing. The sample includes under 150,000 clones, about 92% of them seen just once. Sequenced material: peripheral blood, taken on day 0 of AZD1222 vaccination. The receptors come from an adult in good health.

The table lists this clone with a count of one. In nucleotides, the CDR3 is TGTGCCAGCAGGGTTCCATCCCCGAACACTGAAGCTTTCTTT. Amino acid sequence: CASRVPSPNTEAFF. The V gene is TRBV2, the J gene TRBJ1-1; no clear D. Germline loops: CDR1 SNHLY, CDR2 FYNNEI. V lost 6 bases, J lost 1 base, and 12 bases lay in between. The CDR3 consists of 14 residues.

This clone is a singleton in its sample. The chain employs TRBV6-2 or TRBV6-3 and TRBJ2-7; TRBD1 might be the D (6 bases). The CDR3 loop spans 16 amino acids. Per germline, CDR1 MNHEY and CDR2 SVGEGT. Trimming pared 6 bases from V and 2 bases from J, leaving 20 bases between. CDR3 protein: CASSPSGHKNTYEQYF. CDR3 DNA sequence: TGTGCCAGCAGCCCTTCGGGACACAAGAACACCTACGAGCAGTACTTC.

The chain recombines TRBV27 with TRBJ2-5; 9 bases match TRBD1. Germline loops: CDR1 MNHEY, CDR2 SMNVEV (reference sequence). This CDR3 spans 16 amino acids. After removal of 0 bases from V and 4 bases from J, the junction contained 6 bases not matched to a gene. DNA for the CDR3: TGTGCCAGCAGTTTATCGGGCGGGACAGGGACAGAGACCCAGTACTTC. Protein product: CASSLSGGTGTETQYF.

This clone was seen just once. The chain is built from TRBV25-1 and TRBJ2-1, with 8 nucleotides matching TRBD2. The V gene end was trimmed by 4 bases and the J gene end by 12 bases; junction bases not matched to a gene: 5. This CDR3 has 12 residues. The germline V gene has CDR1 MGHDK and CDR2 SYGVNS. CDR3 residues: CASSGGLVVQFF. CDR3 in DNA: TGTGCCAGCAGTGGGGGACTAGTGGTGCAGTTCTTC. The whole variable domain, remainder taken from reference TRBV25-1 and TRBJ2-1, is EADIYQTPRYLVIGTGKKITLECSQTMGHDKMYWYQQDPGMELHLIHYSYGVNSTEKGDLSSESTVSRIRTEHFPLTLESARPSHTSQYLCASSGGLVVQFFGPGTRLTVL.

The J gene is TRBJ1-3, the V gene TRBV7-8; TRBD1 matches at 7 bases. The CDR3 runs to 16 residues. After removal of 5 bases from V and 0 bases from J, the junction contained 7 bases not matched to a gene. Germline V CDR1 and CDR2: SGHVS, FQNEAQ. CDR3 nucleotide sequence: TGTGCCAGCAGCGAGGGACAGCAAATCTCTGGAAACACCATATATTTT. Translated, it gives CASSEGQQISGNTIYF.

J is TRBJ2-2 and V is TRBV12-5; the match to TRBD2 covers 10 bases. This CDR3 is 14 amino acids long. CDR1 is LGHNT and CDR2 is FRNRAP in the germline V gene. V lost 3 bases and J lost 7; bases outside the gene matches: 2. DNA of the CDR3: TGTGCTAGTGGTTTAATAGCGGGGGGCGGGGAGCTGTTTTTT. Translating gives CASGLIAGGGELFF.

The rearrangement uses TRBV5-1 and TRBJ1-2; D might be TRBD1 (5 bases). The CDR3 runs 14 residues. The germline V and J ends were trimmed by 2 bases and 5 bases, with 13 bases remaining between them. Germline V gene lookup returns CDR1 SGHRS and CDR2 YFSETQ. The CDR3 nucleotides read TGCGCCAGCAGCTTCGAGGGGAGGTCATATGGCTACACCTTC. It is translated as CASSFEGRSYGYTF.

This clone has only a few counts. The rearrangement joins TRBV6-2 or TRBV6-3 to TRBJ2-7; TRBD2 aligns across 9 bases. Germline-derived CDR1 and CDR2 are MNHEY and SVGEGT. CDR3 size: 14 residues. V was clipped by 8 bases and J by 2 bases; unmatched bases: 7. CDR3 protein: CASGYLAGAYEQYF. The CDR3 coding sequence is TGTGCCAGCGGATACTTAGCGGGAGCCTACGAGCAGTACTTC.

This clone was seen a handful of times. The V call is TRBV20-1, the J call TRBJ2-7; 8 bases agree with TRBD1. J lost 6 bases, V lost 3 bases, and 7 bases had no gene match. This CDR3 comprises 13 residues. CDR1 is DFQATT, CDR2 SNEGSKA, per germline (reference sequence). The CDR3 here is CSASNTGTGEQYF. Here the CDR3 DNA reads TGCAGTGCTAGTAACACCGGGACAGGCGAGCAGTACTTC.

In this sample, this clone turned up once. V usage is TRBV4-3 and J usage is TRBJ1-2; D is ambiguous. The CDR3 runs 15 residues. V was shortened by 4 bases and J by 0 bases, with 12 bases between the two germline ends. Germline V gene sequence: CDR1 LGHNA, CDR2 YSLEER. The CDR3 sequence is CASSRTELANYGYTF. The CDR3 DNA reads TGCGCCAGCAGCCGGACGGAATTAGCTAACTATGGCTACACCTTC.

The chain joins TRBV19 to TRBJ1-2; D is unresolved. Trimming pared 4 bases from V and 4 bases from J, leaving 4 bases between. This CDR3 is 11 amino acids long. Germline lookup yields CDR1 LNHDA and CDR2 SQIVND (reference sequence). In DNA, the CDR3 is TGTGCCAGTAGTACGGGCTATGGCTACACCTTC. It codes for CASSTGYGYTF. Combining the CDR3 with reference TRBV19 and TRBJ1-2 gives the whole variable domain DGGITQSPKYLFRKEGQNVTLSCEQNLNHDAMYWYRQDPGQGLRLIYYSQIVNDFQKGDIAEGYSVSREKKESFPLTVTSAQKNPTAFYLCASSTGYGYTFGSGTRLTVV.

This chain uses TRBV3-1 (or the pseudogene TRBV3-2) with TRBJ2-6; 7 bases agree with TRBD1. The CDR3 sequence is 19 residues long. Germline trimming cut 4 bases from V and 0 bases from J; bases unmatched to any gene: 12. Germline-derived CDR1 and CDR2 are LGHDT and YNNKEL (reference sequence). The chain's CDR3 is CASSPTGAAGGSGANVLTF. CDR3 DNA: TGTGCCAGCAGCCCAACAGGGGCCGCTGGGGGCTCTGGGGCCAACGTCCTGACTTTC.

In nucleotides, the CDR3 is TGTGCCAGCAGGGTACAGGGATACTATGGCTACACCTTC. This encodes CASRVQGYYGYTF. The chain uses TRBV6-5 and TRBJ1-2; a possible D gene is TRBD1 (6 bases). CDR1 MNHEY and CDR2 SVGAGI come from the germline V gene. Trimming left V 6 bases short and J 3 bases short, with 11 bases between. The CDR3 sequence is 13 residues long.

The chain employs TRBV5-5 and TRBJ1-5, with no clear D. Germline CDR1 and CDR2: SGHKS and YYEKEE (reference sequence). The CDR3 has 14 residues. Trimming took off 4 bases at V and 5 bases at J, with 13 bases between the two ends. Written as DNA, the CDR3 is TGTGCCAGCAGCCTATATCCATGGGATCAGCCCCAGCATTTT. It encodes CASSLYPWDQPQHF.

This clone occurred once. V is TRBV11-2 and J is TRBJ2-5; D is ambiguous. The CDR3 loop spans 16 amino acids. Germline V gene lookup returns CDR1 SGHAT and CDR2 FQNNGV. The V and J ends lost 6 bases and 2 bases respectively, with 19 bases between them. CDR3 DNA sequence: TGTGCCAGCAGTCGTACGGTTGGCCGGTTGCAAGAGACCCAGTACTTC. Translation: CASSRTVGRLQETQYF.

The DNA of the CDR3 is TGTGCCAGCAGCCCCCTTGAACGGGGGATGTTCAAAGAGACCCAGTACTTC. Residues: CASSPLERGMFKETQYF. V usage is TRBV3-1 (or the pseudogene TRBV3-2) and J usage is TRBJ2-5, with D maybe TRBD2 (6 bases). Germline CDR1 reads LGHDT; CDR2 reads YNNKEL (reference sequence). This CDR3 spans 17 amino acids. V was pared by 4 bases and J by 3 bases, with 21 bases between.

The chain combines TRBV27 with TRBJ1-2; 10 bases align to TRBD1. This CDR3 region has 18 residues. Germline trimming cut 4 bases from V and 5 bases from J; bases unmatched to any gene: 16. CDR1 is MNHEY and CDR2 is SMNVEV in the germline V gene (reference sequence). CDR3 sequence (DNA): TGTGCCAGCAGTTCCCAATTGGGACGACCGGGACAGGGGTATGGCTACACCTTC. It yields the protein CASSSQLGRPGQGYGYTF.

This chain connects TRBV19 to TRBJ2-2; D is uncertain. Germline V gives CDR1 LNHDA, CDR2 SQIVND (reference sequence). The ends were cut back, 3 bases at V and 7 bases at J, with 12 bases in the middle. This CDR3 is 14 amino acids long. The CDR3: CASSMKLSGGELFF. The CDR3 DNA reads as TGTGCCAGTAGTATGAAGCTTTCGGGCGGGGAGCTGTTTTTT.

There are a few counts of this clone. This sequence joins TRBV19 and TRBJ1-5, with D possibly matching TRBD1 (6 bases). The CDR3 consists of 12 residues. V was pared by 5 bases and J by 6 bases, with 8 bases between. Germline values: CDR1 LNHDA, CDR2 SQIVND (reference sequence). The CDR3 bases are TGTGCCAGTAGTGGACAGCTTCAGCCCCAGCATTTT. Its translation is CASSGQLQPQHF.

The V call is TRBV29-1, the J call TRBJ2-3; D is undetermined. Germline loops: CDR1 SQVTM, CDR2 ANQGSEA. CDR3 size: 11 residues. The V end was cut by 7 bases, the J end by 6 bases, with 11 bases between. This CDR3 is CSGWKGDTQYF. The DNA for the CDR3 is TGCAGCGGTTGGAAAGGGGATACGCAGTATTTT.